This T cell receptor (beta chain) comes out of a study of T-cell reconstitution after alpha-beta-depleted transplantation in children. Study-wide points: The authors attributed T-cell counts and diversity one year after transplant mostly to newly produced T cells.

Concerning this clonotype: Antigen specificity is unknown.

Preparation of the TCRbeta library was carried out with unique molecular identifiers. TCRdb fed the PCR reads into MiXCR, producing one record per CDR3 protein. The repertoire holds hundreds of thousands of distinct CDR3 sequences, with about 17% as singletons. J was trimmed by 9 bases and V by 3 bases; bases with no gene match: 10. The CDR3 covers 15 residues. The germline gives CDR1 SGHDT, CDR2 YYEEEE. The sequence was obtained from a male patient aged 2-15 years who had a stem cell transplant for acute lymphoblastic leukemia, so the T cells may come from the graft donor. The material was PBMCs, mostly from graft donor cells, obtained 360 days after TCRalphabeta/CD19-depleted stem cell transplant. The genes are TRBV5-6 and TRBJ2-4; 9 bases line up with TRBD1. The CDR3 loop is CASSSPDRGLVIQYF. Here the CDR3 DNA reads TGTGCCAGCAGCTCACCGGACAGGGGTTTAGTCATTCAGTACTTC.